This T cell receptor beta chain was recovered during a study of T cell clonality in common variable immunodeficiency. With respect to this clone: The DNA ends 3 residues before the CDR3 does, and the rest of the CDR3 is filled in from the germline J gene.

Clones were sequenced by immunoSEQ multiplex PCR, and TCRdb holds only the in-frame ones, with some missing. Recorded here are 51,000 or so clones, none singletons. The CDR3 spans 14 residues. V lost 10 bases to trimming and J lost 3 bases, with 18 bases between them. Germline V gene sequence: CDR1 SNHLY, CDR2 FYNNEI. Sequenced input: peripheral blood mononuclear cells. This clonotype originated in a person between 18 and 75 years old in good health. V gene TRBV2 combines with J gene TRBJ1-2; D might be TRBD1 (6 bases). The DNA read from the CDR3 is TGTGCCACTAGAGGGGGGGCTGGTGACTATGGC. This codes for CATRGGAGDYG. The full CDR3 protein reads CATRGGAGDYGYTF.